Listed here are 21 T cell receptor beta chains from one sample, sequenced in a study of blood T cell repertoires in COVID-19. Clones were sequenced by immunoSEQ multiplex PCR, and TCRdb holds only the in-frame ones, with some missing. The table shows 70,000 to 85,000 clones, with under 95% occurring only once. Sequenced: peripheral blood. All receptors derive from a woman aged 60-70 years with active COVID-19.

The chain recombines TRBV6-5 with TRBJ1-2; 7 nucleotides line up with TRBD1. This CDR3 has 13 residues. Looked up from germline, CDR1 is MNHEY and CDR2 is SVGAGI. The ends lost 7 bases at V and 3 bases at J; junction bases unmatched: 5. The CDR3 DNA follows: TGTGCCAGCAACTCCGGGACAGACTATGGCTACACCTTC. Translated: CASNSGTDYGYTF.

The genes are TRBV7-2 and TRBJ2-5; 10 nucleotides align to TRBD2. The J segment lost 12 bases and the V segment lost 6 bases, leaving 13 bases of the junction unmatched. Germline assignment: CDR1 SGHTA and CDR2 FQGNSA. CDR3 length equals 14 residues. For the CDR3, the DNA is TGTGCCAGCAGTCGAGGACTAGCGGAGGCCACGAAGTACTTC. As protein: CASSRGLAEATKYF.

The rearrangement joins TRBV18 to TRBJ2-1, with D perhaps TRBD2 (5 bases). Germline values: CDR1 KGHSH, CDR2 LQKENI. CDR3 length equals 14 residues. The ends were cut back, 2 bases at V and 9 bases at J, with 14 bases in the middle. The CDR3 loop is CASSPTNGDAEQFF. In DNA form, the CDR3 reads TGTGCCAGCTCACCAACGAACGGGGATGCTGAGCAGTTCTTC.

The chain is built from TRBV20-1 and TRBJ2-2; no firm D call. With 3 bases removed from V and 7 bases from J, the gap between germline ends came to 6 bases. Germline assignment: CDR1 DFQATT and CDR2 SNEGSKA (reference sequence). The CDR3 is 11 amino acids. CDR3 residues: CSARAFGELFF. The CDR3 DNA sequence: TGCAGTGCTAGGGCCTTCGGGGAGCTGTTTTTT.

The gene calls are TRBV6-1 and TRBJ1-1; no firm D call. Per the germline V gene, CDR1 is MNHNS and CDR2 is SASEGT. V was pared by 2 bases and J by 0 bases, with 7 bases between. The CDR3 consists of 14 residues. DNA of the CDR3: TGTGCCAGCAGTGAAAACAGCATGAACACTGAAGCTTTCTTT. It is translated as CASSENSMNTEAFF.

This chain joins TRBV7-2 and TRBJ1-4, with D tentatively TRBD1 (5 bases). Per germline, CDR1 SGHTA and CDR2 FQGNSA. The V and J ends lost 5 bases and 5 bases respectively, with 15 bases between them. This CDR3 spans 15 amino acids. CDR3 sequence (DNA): TGTGCCAGCAGCGGGACCCCTGGGGGGAATGAAAAACTGTTTTTT. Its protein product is CASSGTPGGNEKLFF.

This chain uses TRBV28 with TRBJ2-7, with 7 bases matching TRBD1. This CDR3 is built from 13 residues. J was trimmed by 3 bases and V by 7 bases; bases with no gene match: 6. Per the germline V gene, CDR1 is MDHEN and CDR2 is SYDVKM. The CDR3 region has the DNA TGTGCCAGCACGGGACAGTTTTACTACGAGCAGTACTTC. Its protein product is CASTGQFYYEQYF. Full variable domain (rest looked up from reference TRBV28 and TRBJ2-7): DVKVTQSSRYLVKRTGEKVFLECVQDMDHENMFWYRQDPGLGLRLIYFSYDVKMKEKGDIPEGYSVSREKKERFSLILESASTNQTSMYLCASTGQFYYEQYFGPGTRLTVT.

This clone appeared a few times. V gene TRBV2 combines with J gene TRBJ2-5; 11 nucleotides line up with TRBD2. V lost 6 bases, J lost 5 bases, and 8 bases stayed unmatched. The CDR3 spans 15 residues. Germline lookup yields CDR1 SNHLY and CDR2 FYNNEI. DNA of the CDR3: TGTGCCAGCAGAGCTAGCGGGGGGTTAGGGGAGACCCAGTACTTC. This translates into CASRASGGLGETQYF.

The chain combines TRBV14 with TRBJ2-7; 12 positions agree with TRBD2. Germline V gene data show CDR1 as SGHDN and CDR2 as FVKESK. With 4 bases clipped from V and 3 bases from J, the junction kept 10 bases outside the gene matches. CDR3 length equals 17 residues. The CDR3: CASSRLAGGRGNYEQYF. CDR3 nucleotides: TGTGCCAGCAGCCGTCTAGCGGGAGGGCGGGGAAACTACGAGCAGTACTTC.

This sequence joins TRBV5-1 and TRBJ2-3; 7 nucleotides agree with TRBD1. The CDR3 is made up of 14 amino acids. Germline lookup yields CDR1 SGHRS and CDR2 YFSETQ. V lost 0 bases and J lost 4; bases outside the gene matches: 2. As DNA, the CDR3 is TGCGCCAGCAGCTTGGTAGGGGGCTCAGATACGCAGTATTTT. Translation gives CASSLVGGSDTQYF.

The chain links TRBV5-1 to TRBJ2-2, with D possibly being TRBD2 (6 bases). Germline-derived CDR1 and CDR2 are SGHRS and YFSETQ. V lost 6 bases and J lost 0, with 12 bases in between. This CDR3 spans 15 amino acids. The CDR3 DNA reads TGCGCCAGCACGCCAGGAGGGGCGAACACCGGGGAGCTGTTTTTT. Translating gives CASTPGGANTGELFF.

The CDR3 here is CAISARQGDEQYF. CDR3 nucleotides: TGTGCCATCAGTGCTAGGCAGGGGGACGAGCAGTACTTC. The chain employs TRBV10-3 and TRBJ2-7; 7 bases align to TRBD1. Germline assignment: CDR1 ENHRY and CDR2 SYGVKD. The junction had 5 bases not matched to a gene; V was cut back by 4 bases and J by 5 bases. The length of the CDR3 is 13 residues.

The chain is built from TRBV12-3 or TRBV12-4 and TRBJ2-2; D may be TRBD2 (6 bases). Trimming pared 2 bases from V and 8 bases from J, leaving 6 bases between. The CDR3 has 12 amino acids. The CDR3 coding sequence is TGTGCCAGCAGTTTAAGCGGGGGGGAGCTGTTTTTT. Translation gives CASSLSGGELFF.

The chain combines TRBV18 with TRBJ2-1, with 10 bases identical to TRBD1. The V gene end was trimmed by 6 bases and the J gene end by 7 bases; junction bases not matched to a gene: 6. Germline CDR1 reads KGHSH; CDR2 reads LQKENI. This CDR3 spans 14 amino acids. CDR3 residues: CASSRGTGENEQFF. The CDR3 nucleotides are TGTGCCAGCTCCCGGGGGACAGGGGAGAATGAGCAGTTCTTC. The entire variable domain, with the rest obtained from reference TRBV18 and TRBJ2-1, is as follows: NAGVMQNPRHLVRRRGQEARLRCSPMKGHSHVYWYRQLPEEGLKFMVYLQKENIIDESGMPKERFSAEFPKEGPSILRIQQVVRGDSAAYFCASSRGTGENEQFFGPGTRLTVL.

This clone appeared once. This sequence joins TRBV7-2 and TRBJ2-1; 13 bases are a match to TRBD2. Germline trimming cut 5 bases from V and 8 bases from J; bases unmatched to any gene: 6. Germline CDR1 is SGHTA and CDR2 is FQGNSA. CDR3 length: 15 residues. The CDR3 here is CASSPGLAGVHEQFF. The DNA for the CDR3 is TGTGCCAGCAGCCCAGGACTAGCGGGAGTGCATGAGCAGTTCTTC.

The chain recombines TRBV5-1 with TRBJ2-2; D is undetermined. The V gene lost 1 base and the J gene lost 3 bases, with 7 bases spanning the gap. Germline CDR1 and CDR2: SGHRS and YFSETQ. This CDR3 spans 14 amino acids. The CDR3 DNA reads TGCGCCAGCAGCTTGAACAGTTACACCGGGGAGCTGTTTTTT. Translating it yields CASSLNSYTGELFF.

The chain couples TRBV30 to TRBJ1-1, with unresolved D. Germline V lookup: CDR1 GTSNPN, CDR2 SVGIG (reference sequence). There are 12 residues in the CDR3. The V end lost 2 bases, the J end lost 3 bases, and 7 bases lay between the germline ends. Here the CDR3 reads CAWSRLYTEAFF. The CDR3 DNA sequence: TGTGCCTGGAGTCGGTTATACACTGAAGCTTTCTTT.

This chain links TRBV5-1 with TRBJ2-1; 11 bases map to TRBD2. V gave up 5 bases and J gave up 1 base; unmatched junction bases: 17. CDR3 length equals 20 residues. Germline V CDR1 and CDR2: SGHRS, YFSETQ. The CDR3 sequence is CASSHPARSGRAGSYNEQFF. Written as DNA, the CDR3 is TGCGCCAGCAGTCACCCGGCCCGTAGCGGGAGGGCCGGATCCTACAATGAGCAGTTCTTC.

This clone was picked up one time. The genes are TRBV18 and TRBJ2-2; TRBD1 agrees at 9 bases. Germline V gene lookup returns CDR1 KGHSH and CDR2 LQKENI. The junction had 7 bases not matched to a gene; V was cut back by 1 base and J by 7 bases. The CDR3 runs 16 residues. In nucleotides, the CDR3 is TGTGCCAGCTCACCACGGACAGGGGAGCGTAACGGGGAGCTGTTTTTT. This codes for CASSPRTGERNGELFF. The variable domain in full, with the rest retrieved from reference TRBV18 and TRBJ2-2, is NAGVMQNPRHLVRRRGQEARLRCSPMKGHSHVYWYRQLPEEGLKFMVYLQKENIIDESGMPKERFSAEFPKEGPSILRIQQVVRGDSAAYFCASSPRTGERNGELFFGEGSRLTVL.

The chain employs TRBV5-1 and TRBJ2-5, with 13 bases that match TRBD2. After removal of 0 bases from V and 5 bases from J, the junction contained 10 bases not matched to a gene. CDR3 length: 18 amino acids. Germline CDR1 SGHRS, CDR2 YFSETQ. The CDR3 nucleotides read TGCGCCAGCAGCTTGGCTCCGGGACTAGCGGGATTGGGGGAGACCCAGTACTTC. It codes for CASSLAPGLAGLGETQYF.

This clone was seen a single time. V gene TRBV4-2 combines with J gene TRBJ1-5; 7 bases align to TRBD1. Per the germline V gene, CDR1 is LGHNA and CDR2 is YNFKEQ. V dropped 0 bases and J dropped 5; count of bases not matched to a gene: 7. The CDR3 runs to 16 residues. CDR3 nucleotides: TGTGCCAGCAGCCAAGATGGGAGACAGGGCGATCAGCCCCAGCATTTT. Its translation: CASSQDGRQGDQPQHF.